Below, one T cell receptor (beta chain) is given with its context. This record comes from a study of T cell changes during pregnancy in multiple sclerosis. Sequencing used immunoSEQ multiplex PCR; TCRdb keeps in-frame clones, though not all of them. The top ten clones hold about 1.7% of a sample with around 96,000 clones, around 94% of them seen once. Trimming at V came to 5 bases and at J to 3 bases, leaving 10 bases not matched to a gene. The germline CDR1 and CDR2 sequences are SGHVS and FNYEAQ. The CDR3 totals 16 residues. The sequencing here drew on peripheral blood, taken after pregnancy. This clonotype was sampled from a female donor in good health, enrolled as a control in a pregnancy study. This rearrangement joins TRBV7-6 to TRBJ1-5; 7 bases map to TRBD1. CDR3 sequence reads: CASSLGQGGSNQPQHF. In DNA form, the CDR3 reads TGTGCCAGCAGCCTGGGGCAGGGGGGCTCCAATCAGCCCCAGCATTTT. Full variable domain (missing parts from reference TRBV7-6 and TRBJ1-5): GAGVSQSPRYKVTKRGQDVALRCDPISGHVSLYWYRQALGQGPEFLTYFNYEAQQDKSGLPNDRFSAERPEGSISTLTIQRTEQRDSAMYRCASSLGQGGSNQPQHFGDGTRLSIL.